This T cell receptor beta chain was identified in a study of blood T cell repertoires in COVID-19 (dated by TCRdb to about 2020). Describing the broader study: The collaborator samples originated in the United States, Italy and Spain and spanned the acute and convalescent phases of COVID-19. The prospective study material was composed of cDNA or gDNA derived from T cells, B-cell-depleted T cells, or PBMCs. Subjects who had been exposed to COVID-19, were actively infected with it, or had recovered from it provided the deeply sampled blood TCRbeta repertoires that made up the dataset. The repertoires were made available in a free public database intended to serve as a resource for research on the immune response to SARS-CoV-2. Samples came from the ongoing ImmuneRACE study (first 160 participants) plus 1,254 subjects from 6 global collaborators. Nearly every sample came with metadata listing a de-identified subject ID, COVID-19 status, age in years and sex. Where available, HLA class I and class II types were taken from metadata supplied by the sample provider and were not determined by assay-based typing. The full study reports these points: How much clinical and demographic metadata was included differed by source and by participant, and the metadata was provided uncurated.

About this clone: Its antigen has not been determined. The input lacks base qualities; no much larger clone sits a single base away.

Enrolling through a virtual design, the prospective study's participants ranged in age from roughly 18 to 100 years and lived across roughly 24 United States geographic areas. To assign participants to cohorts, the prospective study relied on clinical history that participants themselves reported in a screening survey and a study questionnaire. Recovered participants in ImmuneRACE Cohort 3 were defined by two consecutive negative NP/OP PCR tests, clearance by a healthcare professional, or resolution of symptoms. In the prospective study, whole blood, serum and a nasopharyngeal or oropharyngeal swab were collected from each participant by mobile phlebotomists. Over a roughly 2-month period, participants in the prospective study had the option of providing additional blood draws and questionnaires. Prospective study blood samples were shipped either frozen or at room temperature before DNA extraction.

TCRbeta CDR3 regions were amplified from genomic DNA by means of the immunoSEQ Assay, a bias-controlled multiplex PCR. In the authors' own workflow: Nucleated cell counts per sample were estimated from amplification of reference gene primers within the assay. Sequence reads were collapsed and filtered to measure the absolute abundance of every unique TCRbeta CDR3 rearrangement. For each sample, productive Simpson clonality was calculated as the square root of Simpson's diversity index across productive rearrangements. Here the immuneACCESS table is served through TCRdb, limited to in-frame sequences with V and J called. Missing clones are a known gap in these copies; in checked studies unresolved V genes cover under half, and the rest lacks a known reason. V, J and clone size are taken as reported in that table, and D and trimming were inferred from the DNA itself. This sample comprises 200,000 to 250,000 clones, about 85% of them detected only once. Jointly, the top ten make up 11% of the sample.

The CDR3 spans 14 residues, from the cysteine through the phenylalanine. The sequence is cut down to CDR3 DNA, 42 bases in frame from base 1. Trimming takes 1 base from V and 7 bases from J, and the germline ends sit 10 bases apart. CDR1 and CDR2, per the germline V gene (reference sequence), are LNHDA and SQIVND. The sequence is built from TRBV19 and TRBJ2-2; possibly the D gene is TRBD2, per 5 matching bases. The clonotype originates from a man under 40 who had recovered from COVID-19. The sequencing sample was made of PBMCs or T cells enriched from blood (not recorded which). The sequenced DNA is TGTGCCAGTAGTATAGGTTCGGGGAGCGGGGAGCTGTTTTTT. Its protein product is CASSIGSGSGELFF. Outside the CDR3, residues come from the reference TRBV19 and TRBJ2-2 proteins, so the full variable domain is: DGGITQSPKYLFRKEGQNVTLSCEQNLNHDAMYWYRQDPGQGLRLIYYSQIVNDFQKGDIAEGYSVSREKKESFPLTVTSAQKNPTAFYLCASSIGSGSGELFFGEGSRLTVL.